This T cell receptor (beta chain) was sequenced during a study of blood T cell repertoires in COVID-19. This clone was detected only a few times. Method: immunoSEQ multiplex PCR; TCRdb's copy keeps in-frame clones and lacks some. Among 150,000 to 200,000 clones listed, more than 75% were seen once. Deletions cut 2 bases from V and 4 bases from J, with 8 bases between. This CDR3 spans 12 amino acids. Germline V gene data show CDR1 as SQVTM and CDR2 as ANQGSEA. Across 24 US areas, participants ranged in age from about 18 to 100 years. The chain has TRBV29-1 and TRBJ1-2; D remains unclear. The sequence derives from a woman in her fifties or sixties with acute COVID-19. Material for sequencing was PBMCs or T cells enriched from blood (not recorded which). The CDR3 protein is CSVEPVPYGYTF. CDR3 in DNA: TGCAGCGTTGAACCCGTCCCCTATGGCTACACCTTC.